This T cell receptor (beta chain) was identified in a study of radiation and T cells in renal cell carcinoma. Trimming cost V 5 bases and J 8 bases, with 21 bases left between them. The CDR3 runs 15 residues. CDR1 and CDR2 (germline): SGHVS, FQNEAQ. The repertoire was sequenced with immunoSEQ multiplex PCR; TCRdb's copy has only in-frame clones and lacks some. The table lists about 47,000 clones, 80% of them singletons. The time point was: blood 2 weeks post-SBRT. Treatment here: 15 Gy SBRT to primary tumor, nephrectomy 4 weeks later. This sequence originates from a woman aged 70 to 79 with renal cell carcinoma. The sequenced sample was blood, obtained from a patient whose treatment included radiotherapy and nephrectomy. The chain recombines TRBV7-8 with TRBJ2-5, with a weak D call TRBD2 (7 bases). The DNA for the CDR3 is TGTGCCAGCAGCGGGATAGGGCAGGGAGGGGGAACCCAGTACTTC. Its protein product is CASSGIGQGGGTQYF.